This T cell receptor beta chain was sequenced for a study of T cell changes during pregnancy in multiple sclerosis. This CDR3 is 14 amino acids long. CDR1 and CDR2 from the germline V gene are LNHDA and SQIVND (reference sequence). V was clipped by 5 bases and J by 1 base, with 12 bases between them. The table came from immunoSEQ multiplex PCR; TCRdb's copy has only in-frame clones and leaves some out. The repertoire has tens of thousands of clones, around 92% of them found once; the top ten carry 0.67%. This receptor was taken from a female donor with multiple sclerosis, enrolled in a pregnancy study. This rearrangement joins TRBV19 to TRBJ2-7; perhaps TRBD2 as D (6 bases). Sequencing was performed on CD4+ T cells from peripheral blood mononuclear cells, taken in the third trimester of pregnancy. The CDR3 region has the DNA TGTGCCAGTAGTCCTAAAGGGAGGTCCTACGAGCAGTACTTC. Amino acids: CASSPKGRSYEQYF.